What follows are 27 T cell receptor beta chains derived from one specimen sequenced in a study of T cell responses to AZD1222 COVID-19 vaccine. Sequencing was performed with immunoSEQ multiplex PCR; in TCRdb, only in-frame clones are kept and a portion is missing. The sample records about 150,000 clones, around 90% being singletons. Sequencing was performed on peripheral blood, taken on day 0 of AZD1222 vaccination. These receptors were taken from an adult in good health.

The J gene is TRBJ1-2, the V gene TRBV19; D not certain. The CDR3 contains 13 residues. CDR1 is LNHDA, CDR2 SQIVND, per germline (reference sequence). The V end lost 5 bases, the J end lost 6 bases, and 13 bases lay between the germline ends. CDR3 loop: CASSVSGRDGYTF. CDR3 DNA sequence: TGTGCCAGTAGTGTGTCAGGACGGGATGGCTACACCTTC.

This clone was detected only a few times. This rearrangement joins TRBV30 to TRBJ1-6, with D perhaps matching TRBD1 (5 bases). The CDR3 runs to 13 residues. CDR1 is GTSNPN and CDR2 is SVGIG in the germline V gene (reference sequence). Trimming pared 1 base from V and 11 bases from J, leaving 12 bases between. The CDR3 spells CAWSGTNLPPLHF. CDR3 in DNA: TGTGCCTGGAGTGGGACAAATCTTCCACCCCTCCACTTT.

CDR3: CATSRDRARGTTPNTGELFF. CDR3 sequence (DNA): TGTGCCACCAGCAGAGATAGGGCCAGGGGGACTACTCCGAACACCGGGGAGCTGTTTTTT. V usage is TRBV15 and J usage is TRBJ2-2; TRBD1 or TRBD2 may be the D gene (7 bases each). The CDR3 has 20 amino acids. Trimming shortened V by 0 bases and J by 0 bases, and 20 bases separated the two germline ends. Germline values: CDR1 LNHNV, CDR2 YYDKDF (reference sequence).

V usage is TRBV3-1 (or the pseudogene TRBV3-2) and J usage is TRBJ1-4; perhaps TRBD1 as D (5 bases). Germline CDR1 and CDR2: LGHDT and YNNKEL (reference sequence). The V gene lost 1 base and the J gene lost 8 bases, with 17 bases spanning the gap. The CDR3 totals 16 residues. The CDR3 spells CASSQAPTGGLEKLFF. The CDR3 region has the DNA TGTGCCAGCAGCCAAGCCCCCACAGGAGGGCTAGAAAAACTGTTTTTT.

The rearrangement links TRBV4-3 to TRBJ2-2; the D gene is possibly TRBD2 (6 bases). V was clipped by 5 bases and J by 3 bases, with 13 bases between them. CDR1 and CDR2 (germline): LGHNA, YSLEER. CDR3 size: 15 residues. CDR3 protein: CASSSGTADTGELFF. CDR3 DNA: TGCGCCAGCAGCTCAGGGACTGCCGACACCGGGGAGCTGTTTTTT.

This clone has a single count. In DNA, the CDR3 is TGTGCCAGCAGCCTTACAGGGCCAGTTAGCAATCAGCCCCAGCATTTT. This sequence encodes CASSLTGPVSNQPQHF. This chain connects TRBV6-6 to TRBJ1-5, with D possibly being TRBD1 (6 bases). The germline V gene has CDR1 MNHNY and CDR2 SVGAGI (reference sequence). V was pared by 6 bases and J by 0 bases, with 15 bases between. This CDR3 is 16 amino acids long.

This clone has just one count. The chain uses TRBV7-9 and TRBJ1-5, with unresolved D. The germline CDR1 and CDR2 sequences are SEHNR and FQNEAQ (reference sequence). This CDR3 spans 15 amino acids. V lost 7 bases and J lost 3, with 16 bases in between. The CDR3 sequence: CASTADGTFNQPQHF. The DNA of the CDR3 is TGTGCCAGCACCGCGGACGGAACCTTCAATCAGCCCCAGCATTTT.

The chain combines TRBV19 with TRBJ2-7; 11 nucleotides match TRBD2. The junction had 2 bases not matched to a gene; V was cut back by 1 base and J by 3 bases. CDR1 LNHDA and CDR2 SQIVND come from the germline V gene (reference sequence). The CDR3 runs 15 residues. The DNA for the CDR3 is TGTGCCAGTAGTATAGGACTAGCGGGACGCTACGAGCAGTACTTC. Protein product: CASSIGLAGRYEQYF.

J is TRBJ2-1 and V is TRBV7-3; the match to TRBD2 covers 8 bases. Trimming cost V 2 bases and J 5 bases; bases outside gene matches: 2. The germline CDR1 and CDR2 sequences are SGHTA and FQGTGA. The CDR3 contains 14 residues. The CDR3, as DNA: TGTGCCAGCAGCTTAGCGGGAGGTCACAATGAGCAGTTCTTC. Its translation is CASSLAGGHNEQFF. Supplemented by reference TRBV7-3 and TRBJ2-1, the full variable domain reads GAGVSQTPSNKVTEKGKYVELRCDPISGHTALYWYRQSLGQGPEFLIYFQGTGAADDSGLPNDRFFAVRPEGSVSTLKIQRTERGDSAVYLCASSLAGGHNEQFFGPGTRLTVL.

CDR3 nucleotide sequence: TGTGCCAGCAGCAAAGGGACAGCCTACGAGCAGTACTTC. Translating gives CASSKGTAYEQYF. The chain is built from TRBV5-8 and TRBJ2-7, with 7 bases lining up with TRBD1. The CDR3 consists of 13 residues. The junction had 3 bases not matched to a gene; V was cut back by 4 bases and J by 2 bases. CDR1 is SGHTS, CDR2 YDEGEE, per germline.

This chain connects TRBV9 to TRBJ2-6; 9 bases are a match to TRBD2. The ends lost 4 bases at V and 0 bases at J; junction bases unmatched: 5. This CDR3 comprises 17 residues. The V gene's germline CDR1 is SGDLS and CDR2 YYNGEE. The CDR3 spells CASSPLAGPSGANVLTF. The CDR3 nucleotides read TGTGCCAGCAGCCCTCTAGCGGGACCCTCTGGGGCCAACGTCCTGACTTTC. Full variable domain (missing parts from reference TRBV9 and TRBJ2-6): DSGVTQTPKHLITATGQRVTLRCSPRSGDLSVYWYQQSLDQGLQFLIQYYNGEERAKGNILERFSAQQFPDLHSELNLSSLELGDSALYFCASSPLAGPSGANVLTFGAGSRLTVL.

The CDR3 region has the DNA TGTGCCAGCTGGGACAGGGACGAGCAGTACTTC. Protein product: CASWDRDEQYF. The gene calls are TRBV2 and TRBJ2-7; 9 bases fit TRBD1. This CDR3 has 11 amino acids. CDR1 and CDR2 from the germline V gene are SNHLY and FYNNEI. V shed 8 bases, J shed 5 bases, and the junction held 1 base outside the gene matches.

V is TRBV6-4 and J is TRBJ2-3, with D hard to call. Trimming removed 2 bases from V and 3 bases from J, with 3 bases in between. The CDR3 extends over 12 amino acids. Germline CDR1 and CDR2: MRHNA and SNTAGT. This CDR3 is CASSDGTDTQYF. The CDR3 DNA is TGTGCCAGCAGTGACGGTACAGATACGCAGTATTTT.

This clone appeared a single time. The V call is TRBV28, the J call TRBJ2-7; D gene ambiguous. Germline V gene lookup returns CDR1 MDHEN and CDR2 SYDVKM. The CDR3 consists of 15 residues. V lost 4 bases, J lost 6 bases, and 19 bases lay in between. The CDR3 DNA is TGTGCCAGCAGTTCCCCAGGTAGCAGCATTTCCGAGCAGTACTTC. This gives the protein CASSSPGSSISEQYF.

This rearrangement joins TRBV2 to TRBJ1-2, with D possibly matching TRBD1 (6 bases). V lost 7 bases to trimming and J lost 4 bases, with 10 bases between them. This CDR3 has 12 residues. Per germline, CDR1 SNHLY and CDR2 FYNNEI. This chain's CDR3 is CASTRGLYGYTF. In DNA, the CDR3 is TGTGCCAGCACGCGGGGGCTCTATGGCTACACCTTC.

The rearrangement links TRBV4-1 to TRBJ2-7; D is perhaps TRBD1 or TRBD2 (5 bases each). The germline V gene has CDR1 MGHRA and CDR2 YSYEKL. V dropped 3 bases and J dropped 5 bases, with 8 bases sitting between them. The CDR3 contains 12 residues. CDR3 amino acids: CASSQGVDEQYF. In nucleotides, the CDR3 is TGCGCCAGCAGCCAGGGGGTGGACGAGCAGTACTTC.

This clone was found once. This chain joins TRBV3-1 (or the pseudogene TRBV3-2) and TRBJ1-5; perhaps TRBD1 as D (5 bases). Deletions cut 3 bases from V and 5 bases from J, with 5 bases between. There are 12 residues in the CDR3. Germline CDR1 is LGHDT and CDR2 is YNNKEL (reference sequence). CDR3 DNA sequence: TGTGCCAGCAGCCACAGGGATCAGCCCCAGCATTTT. This gives the protein CASSHRDQPQHF.

This sequence joins TRBV4-3 and TRBJ1-2, with D perhaps TRBD1 (5 bases). Looked up from germline, CDR1 is LGHNA and CDR2 is YSLEER. This CDR3 comprises 14 residues. Trimming removed 5 bases at V and 8 bases at J, with 18 bases between. CDR3 region: CASSVRGASGGYTF. In DNA form, the CDR3 reads TGCGCCAGCAGCGTGAGGGGCGCATCGGGGGGCTACACCTTC.

The rearrangement joins TRBV29-1 to TRBJ2-1, with 9 bases that match TRBD2. The CDR3 is 14 residues long. The junction had 5 bases not matched to a gene; V was cut back by 6 bases and J by 2 bases. Looked up from germline, CDR1 is SQVTM and CDR2 is ANQGSEA. CDR3 amino acids: CSVSVAGAYNEQFF. CDR3 DNA: TGCAGCGTCTCAGTAGCGGGAGCCTACAATGAGCAGTTCTTC.

This clone was seen only once. The chain combines TRBV10-1 with TRBJ2-1, with 12 bases lining up with TRBD1. Trimming cost V 6 bases and J 0 bases; bases outside gene matches: 12. The CDR3 has 19 residues. Germline V gene lookup returns CDR1 WNHNN and CDR2 SYGVQD (reference sequence). CDR3 DNA sequence: TGCGCCAGCAGCGCCGGGACAGGGGGCGGGTGGAGCTCCTACAATGAGCAGTTCTTC. Translating it yields CASSAGTGGGWSSYNEQFF.

This clone was counted between two and nine times. The chain carries TRBV19 and TRBJ2-1; 11 nucleotides agree with TRBD2. The germline gives CDR1 LNHDA, CDR2 SQIVND (reference sequence). J was trimmed by 6 bases and V by 10 bases; bases with no gene match: 11. The CDR3 consists of 15 residues. The CDR3: CATTTSGRSGNEQFF. The CDR3 DNA follows: TGTGCCACCACAACTAGCGGGAGAAGTGGCAATGAGCAGTTCTTC.

This sequence joins TRBV7-9 and TRBJ1-6, with a weak D call TRBD1 (6 bases). CDR3 length: 15 residues. Trimming removed 7 bases at V and 9 bases at J, with 19 bases between. The germline V gene has CDR1 SEHNR and CDR2 FQNEAQ (reference sequence). The CDR3 region is CASTTTRQGLSPLHF. The CDR3 region has the DNA TGTGCCAGCACCACCACCCGTCAGGGGCTTTCACCCCTCCACTTT.

The rearrangement links TRBV7-9 to TRBJ1-1; TRBD1 might be the D (5 bases). V was cut by 7 bases and J by 2 bases, with 17 bases left in between. From germline, CDR1 is SEHNR and CDR2 FQNEAQ (reference sequence). The length of the CDR3 is 15 residues. CDR3 in DNA: TGTGCCAGCACCTCTCCAGACAGCTCTAACACTGAAGCTTTCTTT. Protein product: CASTSPDSSNTEAFF.

The chain combines TRBV4-2 with TRBJ2-5; 9 bases fit TRBD1. Trimming took 0 bases from V and 4 from J; bases not matched to a gene: 9. The germline V gene encodes CDR1 LGHNA and CDR2 YNFKEQ. The CDR3 extends over 17 amino acids. CDR3 DNA sequence: TGTGCCAGCAGCCAAGACCCTCCGGACAGGGGAAGAGAGACCCAGTACTTC. Encoded protein: CASSQDPPDRGRETQYF.

The rearrangement joins TRBV9 to TRBJ2-2; D is ambiguous. This CDR3 spans 12 amino acids. Germline V gene data show CDR1 as SGDLS and CDR2 as YYNGEE. Trimming took off 0 bases at V and 6 bases at J, with 3 bases between the two ends. The CDR3 is CASSVDPGELFF. CDR3 DNA: TGTGCCAGCAGCGTAGATCCCGGGGAGCTGTTTTTT. The full variable domain, completed using reference TRBV9 and TRBJ2-2, is DSGVTQTPKHLITATGQRVTLRCSPRSGDLSVYWYQQSLDQGLQFLIQYYNGEERAKGNILERFSAQQFPDLHSELNLSSLELGDSALYFCASSVDPGELFFGEGSRLTVL.

This clone was detected only once. This rearrangement joins TRBV28 to TRBJ2-6; D uncertain. The CDR3 totals 13 residues. CDR1 and CDR2 (germline): MDHEN, SYDVKM. The germline V and J ends were trimmed by 8 bases and 2 bases, with 7 bases remaining between them. CDR3 in amino acids: CASYYPGANVLTF. CDR3 DNA sequence: TGTGCCAGCTATTACCCTGGGGCCAACGTCCTGACTTTC.

The rearrangement links TRBV6-2 or TRBV6-3 to TRBJ2-3; D possibly corresponds to TRBD2 (5 bases). CDR1 and CDR2 (germline): MNHEY, SVGEGT. The CDR3 length is 14 residues. The V end was cut by 6 bases, the J end by 6 bases, with 16 bases between. The CDR3 sequence is CASSYLWRSDTQYF. DNA of the CDR3: TGTGCCAGCAGCTATTTATGGAGGTCGGATACGCAGTATTTT.